These T cell receptor beta chains were read from a single sample in a study of beta chain features in type 1 diabetes. Libraries were prepared by immunoSEQ multiplex PCR; TCRdb keeps only in-frame clonotypes and omits some of them. The table shows hundreds of thousands of clones, with roughly 15% occurring only once. The source material was naive CD4+ T cells from blood. The receptors derive from a woman between 18 and 30 years old in good health. The CDR3 runs from the conserved cysteine through the conserved F or W. The D gene is left open where the match is weak. A row's size may be missing; if present it is once, few, many or a size class.

CDR3	DNA	D	V	J	size
CASSESGDSSGANVLTF	TGTGCCAGCAGTGAATCGGGCGATAGCTCTGGGGCCAACGTCCTGACTTTC	.	TRBV6-1	TRBJ2-6	few
CASSLSNQPQHF	TGTGCCAGTAGTCTCAGTAATCAGCCCCAGCATTTT	.	TRBV19	TRBJ1-5	.
CASSRLAARPGQSAKNIQYF	TGCGCCAGCAGTAGGCTAGCGGCGCGACCCGGCCAATCAGCCAAAAACATTCAGTACTTC	TRBD2	TRBV5-1	TRBJ2-4	few
CASGTSGSSYEQYF	TGTGCCAGTGGGACTAGCGGAAGCTCCTACGAGCAGTACTTC	TRBD2	TRBV28	TRBJ2-7	.
CASSPGQYNEQFF	TGTGCCAGCTCACCAGGACAGTACAATGAGCAGTTCTTC	.	TRBV18	TRBJ2-1	few
CASSSLSGNEQFF	TGTGCCAGCAGTTCGTTGAGTGGCAATGAGCAGTTCTTC	.	TRBV6-5	TRBJ2-1	few
CASSYRENTGELFF	TGTGCCAGCAGTTACCGCGAGAACACCGGGGAGCTGTTTTTT	.	TRBV6-6	TRBJ2-2	.
CASSLPERKQGSNYNEQFF	TGTGCCAGCAGCTTACCCGAGCGTAAACAGGGCTCTAACTACAATGAGCAGTTCTTC	.	TRBV7-2	TRBJ2-1	.
CASSLPGTSGTDTQYF	TGCGCCAGCAGCCTACCCGGGACTAGCGGCACAGATACGCAGTATTTT	TRBD2	TRBV5-1	TRBJ2-3	.
CASSLVRVQDNEQFF	TGCGCCAGCAGCTTGGTCAGGGTTCAGGACAATGAGCAGTTCTTC	.	TRBV5-1	TRBJ2-1	.
CASSQEVGLAGVSEQFF	TGTGCCAGCAGCCAAGAAGTGGGACTAGCGGGAGTCTCTGAGCAGTTCTTC	TRBD2	TRBV4-2	TRBJ2-1	.
CASSPSMGTQYF	TGTGCCAGCAGCCCGTCGATGGGGACCCAGTACTTC	.	TRBV7-9	TRBJ2-5	.
CASSLNAGGLQETQYF	TGTGCCAGCAGCTTAAATGCGGGAGGTCTACAAGAGACCCAGTACTTC	TRBD2	TRBV7-3	TRBJ2-5	.
CASSSRASSGSYNEQFF	TGTGCCAGCAGCTCACGGGCCTCTAGCGGGTCCTACAATGAGCAGTTCTTC	TRBD2	TRBV9	TRBJ2-1	.
CASSPIGRAYNEQFF	TGTGCCAGCTCACCAATTGGGCGGGCATACAATGAGCAGTTCTTC	.	TRBV18	TRBJ2-1	few
CSASPLIF	TGCAGTGCTAGCCCGCTGATCTTC	.	TRBV20-1	TRBJ1-2	.
CASSVGRYYEQYF	TGTGCCAGTAGTGTGGGTCGGTACTACGAGCAGTACTTC	.	TRBV19	TRBJ2-7	.
CASSLARIRSGSREQFF	TGTGCCAGCAGCTTAGCTCGGATTAGGAGCGGGAGTCGAGAGCAGTTCTTC	TRBD2	TRBV7-8	TRBJ2-1	few
CSVGQGEVQYF	TGCAGCGTTGGACAGGGGGAGGTGCAGTACTTC	TRBD1	TRBV29-1	TRBJ2-7	.
CASSAQSSGANVLTF	TGTGCCAGCTCGGCGCAGAGCTCTGGGGCCAACGTCCTGACTTTC	.	TRBV18	TRBJ2-6	.
CAISESSHTEAFF	TGTGCCATCAGTGAGTCGAGTCACACTGAAGCTTTCTTT	.	TRBV10-3	TRBJ1-1	few
CASSPEPLAGVGELFF	TGTGCCAGCAGCCCCGAGCCACTAGCGGGAGTCGGGGAGCTGTTTTTT	TRBD2	TRBV5-4	TRBJ2-2	.
CASSFFETQYF	TGTGCCAGCAGTTTCTTTGAGACCCAGTACTTC	.	TRBV28	TRBJ2-5	few
CASSRGHRNTGELFF	TGTGCCAGCAGCCGGGGACATAGGAACACCGGGGAGCTGTTTTTT	.	TRBV7-2	TRBJ2-2	few
CASSPGHGETQYF	TGCGCCAGCAGCCCGGGCCACGGGGAGACCCAGTACTTC	.	TRBV5-1	TRBJ2-5	few
CASSPKTSGATDTQYF	TGTGCCAGCTCACCGAAAACTAGCGGGGCCACAGATACGCAGTATTTT	TRBD2	TRBV18	TRBJ2-3	few
CASSHYQGGETQYF	TGTGCCAGCAGCCATTACCAGGGGGGAGAGACCCAGTACTTC	.	TRBV27	TRBJ2-5	few
CSAGGAGTGGFYEQYF	TGCAGCGCTGGGGGCGCGGGCACCGGGGGGTTCTACGAGCAGTACTTC	.	TRBV29-1	TRBJ2-7	few
CASRPTGLAGEQFF	TGTGCCAGCAGACCCACCGGACTAGCCGGTGAGCAGTTCTTC	TRBD2	TRBV27	TRBJ2-1	few
CASSSLAGGYTDTQYF	TGTGCCAGCAGTTCCCTAGCGGGAGGATACACAGATACGCAGTATTTT	TRBD2	TRBV27	TRBJ2-3	.
CASSQGGQPEFEKLFF	TGCGCCAGCAGCCAAGGAGGACAGCCTGAATTCGAAAAACTGTTTTTT	.	TRBV4-3	TRBJ1-4	few
CATSRDPGREVTQYF	TGTGCCACCAGCAGAGATCCGGGGCGGGAGGTTACGCAGTATTTT	TRBD2	TRBV15	TRBJ2-3	.
CASTGRSNTEAFF	TGTGCCAGCACCGGACGGTCGAACACTGAAGCTTTCTTT	.	TRBV25-1	TRBJ1-1	few
CASSLRSTDTQYF	TGTGCCAGCTCACTACGGAGCACAGATACGCAGTATTTT	.	TRBV18	TRBJ2-3	few
CASRKAGSITDTQYF	TGTGCCAGCAGAAAGGCCGGGAGCATCACAGATACGCAGTATTTT	.	TRBV5-4	TRBJ2-3	.
CASSYSALLDTQYF	TGTGCCAGCAGTTACTCGGCGTTGTTAGATACGCAGTATTTT	.	TRBV28	TRBJ2-3	.
CASSERGVAGVGSNEQFF	TGTGCCAGCAGTGAACGCGGCGTGGCGGGAGTGGGGTCGAATGAGCAGTTCTTC	TRBD2	TRBV25-1	TRBJ2-1	few
CASSSTLADTQYF	TGTGCCAGCAGCTCGACGCTAGCGGATACGCAGTATTTT	.	TRBV7-3	TRBJ2-3	few
CASSLEGRLAGAQYF	TGTGCCAGCAGCTTAGAGGGCCGACTAGCGGGAGCCCAATACTTC	TRBD2	TRBV7-3	TRBJ2-7	few
CASSEGTGVWSNQPQHF	TGTGCCAGCAGTGAAGGGACAGGGGTCTGGAGCAATCAGCCCCAGCATTTT	TRBD1	TRBV2	TRBJ1-5	few
CASSLFTSGTYSYEQYF	TGTGCCAGCAGCCTTTTCACTAGCGGGACCTACAGCTACGAGCAGTACTTC	TRBD2	TRBV7-2	TRBJ2-7	few
CASSFITEAFF	TGTGCCAGCAGCTTTATCACTGAAGCTTTCTTT	.	TRBV7-9	TRBJ1-1	.
CASSQEGSEGYGYTF	TGTGCCAGCAGCCAAGAGGGCAGTGAAGGATATGGCTACACCTTC	.	TRBV4-2	TRBJ1-2	.
CASSLSSGMETQYF	TGTGCCAGCAGTTTATCGTCAGGCATGGAGACCCAGTACTTC	.	TRBV28	TRBJ2-5	few
CASSFGPPNEQFF	TGTGCCAGCAGCTTTGGGCCCCCTAATGAGCAGTTCTTC	.	TRBV11-2	TRBJ2-1	.
CASSLFKGGEKLFF	TGTGCCAGCAGTTTATTCAAGGGTGGTGAAAAACTGTTTTTT	.	TRBV27	TRBJ1-4	.
CASSSGHGETQYF	TGTGCCAGCAGTTCGGGACATGGGGAGACCCAGTACTTC	.	TRBV28	TRBJ2-5	.
CASSGVKAGAYGYTF	TGCGCCAGCAGCGGGGTGAAGGCAGGGGCATATGGCTACACCTTC	.	TRBV4-3	TRBJ1-2	few
CASSPTGQPGEQYF	TGTGCCAGCTCACCCACCGGACAGCCTGGGGAGCAGTACTTC	.	TRBV18	TRBJ2-7	.
CASSDAGGLSYEQYF	TGTGCCAGCAGCGACGCCGGGGGGCTCTCTTACGAGCAGTACTTC	.	TRBV7-8	TRBJ2-7	few
CASSPAGTGSYGYTF	TGTGCCAGCAGCCCAGCGGGGACAGGGTCCTATGGCTACACCTTC	TRBD1	TRBV4-2	TRBJ1-2	.
CASSRTGVYGYTF	TGTGCCAGCAGCCGAACAGGGGTCTATGGCTACACCTTC	TRBD1	TRBV4-2	TRBJ1-2	.
CASTASGGTDTQYF	TGTGCCAGCACGGCTAGCGGAGGCACAGATACGCAGTATTTT	TRBD2	TRBV25-1	TRBJ2-3	.
CASSLGLAFEQYF	TGTGCCAGCTCACTCGGACTAGCCTTCGAGCAGTACTTC	TRBD2	TRBV18	TRBJ2-7	few
CASSVWGGSTDTQYF	TGTGCCAGCAGCGTATGGGGAGGGAGCACAGATACGCAGTATTTT	TRBD2	TRBV7-9	TRBJ2-3	few
CASSVSQTHEQYF	TGTGCCAGCAGCGTATCCCAGACCCACGAGCAGTACTTC	.	TRBV9	TRBJ2-7	.
CASSVRRERGNTEAFF	TGCGCCAGCAGTGTTCGACGGGAGCGGGGGAACACTGAAGCTTTCTTT	.	TRBV10-1	TRBJ1-1	.
CASSELSSNQPQHF	TGTGCCAGCAGTGAGTTGTCTAGCAATCAGCCCCAGCATTTT	.	TRBV25-1	TRBJ1-5	.
CASSLVVVGTGELFF	TGTGCCAGCAGCTTAGTAGTTGTTGGCACCGGGGAGCTGTTTTTT	.	TRBV7-2	TRBJ2-2	few
CASSKGGVVFPSVVEQYF	TGTGCCAGCAGCAAGGGGGGTGTGGTGTTTCCGTCTGTCGTCGAGCAGTACTTC	.	TRBV21-1	TRBJ2-7	few